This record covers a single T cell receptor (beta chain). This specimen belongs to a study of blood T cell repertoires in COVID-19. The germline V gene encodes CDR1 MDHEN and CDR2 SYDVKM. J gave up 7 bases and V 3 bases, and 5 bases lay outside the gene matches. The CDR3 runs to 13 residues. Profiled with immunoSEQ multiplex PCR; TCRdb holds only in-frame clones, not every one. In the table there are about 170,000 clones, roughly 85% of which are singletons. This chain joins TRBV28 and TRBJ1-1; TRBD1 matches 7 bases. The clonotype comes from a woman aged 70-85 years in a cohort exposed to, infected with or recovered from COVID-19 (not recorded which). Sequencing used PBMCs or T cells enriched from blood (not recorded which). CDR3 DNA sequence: TGTGCCAGCAGTTTCTACGGGACAGTTGAAGCTTTCTTT. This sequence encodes CASSFYGTVEAFF.